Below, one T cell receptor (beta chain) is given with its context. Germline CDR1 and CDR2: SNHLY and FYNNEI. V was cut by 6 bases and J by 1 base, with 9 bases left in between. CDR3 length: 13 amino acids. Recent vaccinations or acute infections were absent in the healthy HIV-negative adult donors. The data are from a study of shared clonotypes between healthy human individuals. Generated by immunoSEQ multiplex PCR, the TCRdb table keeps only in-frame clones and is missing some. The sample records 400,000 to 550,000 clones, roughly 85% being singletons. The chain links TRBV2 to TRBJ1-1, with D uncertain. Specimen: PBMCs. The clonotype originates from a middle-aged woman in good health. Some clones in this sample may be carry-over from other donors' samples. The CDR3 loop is CASRVDWNTEAFF. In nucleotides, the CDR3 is TGTGCCAGCAGGGTGGACTGGAACACTGAAGCTTTCTTT.